Listed here are 15 T cell receptor beta chains from one sample, sequenced in a study of blood T cells in healthy people across ages. PCR was performed a second time for roughly 7 to 11 cycles using a sample-barcoded 5' primer and a J-beta primer mix. TCRdb redid the calling of the 5' RACE reads with MiXCR, one entry per CDR3 protein. The sample has some 1,800,000 distinct CDR3 sequences, approximately 39% seen once. Sample: blood. The source of these receptors is a human donor in good health.

This clonotype was counted between two and nine times. The J gene is TRBJ2-1, the V gene TRBV6-5; D call uncertain. This CDR3 comprises 13 residues. Germline V lookup: CDR1 MNHEY, CDR2 SVGAGI. Trimming took 6 bases from V and 9 from J, leaving 15 bases between them. The CDR3 here is CASRLVPEGEQFF. The CDR3 DNA follows: TGTGCCAGCAGACTCGTCCCCGAAGGTGAGCAGTTCTTC.

This clonotype occurred a few times. The junction does not match germline at one end; this may be a read error. This chain connects TRBV7-2 to TRBJ2-4; D gene unclear. This CDR3 is 14 amino acids long. Germline CDR1 reads SGHTA; CDR2 reads FQGNSA. CDR3 coding DNA: TGTGCCAGCAGCTTAGACTCGACCAAGAACATTCAGTACTTC. Translation gives CASSLDSTKNIQYF.

This clonotype has a single count. This sequence joins TRBV14 and TRBJ1-3; D might be TRBD1 (5 bases). The CDR3 runs 14 residues. Germline CDR1 and CDR2: SGHDN and FVKESK. V was trimmed by 5 bases and J by 3 bases, leaving 11 bases between them. The CDR3 spells CASSWGSGGNTIYF. The CDR3 DNA sequence: TGTGCCAGCAGCTGGGGGTCGGGTGGAAACACCATATATTTT.

In its sample, this clonotype was seen once. This chain joins TRBV9 and TRBJ1-1; D perhaps matches TRBD1 (6 bases). Germline assignment: CDR1 SGDLS and CDR2 YYNGEE. The CDR3 is 16 amino acids. Between the trimmed V and J ends, which lost 6 bases and 0 bases, there was a span of 18 bases. The CDR3 DNA is TGTGCCAGCACTCCAGTGGGGAGGGGGATGAACACTGAAGCTTTCTTT. Translation: CASTPVGRGMNTEAFF.

The V and J genes are TRBV24-1 and TRBJ2-1; D not certain. Germline V gene lookup returns CDR1 KGHDR and CDR2 SFDVKD. There are 14 residues in the CDR3. The V and J ends lost 4 bases and 3 bases respectively, with 9 bases between them. CDR3: CATSDQNHYNEQFF. Written as DNA, the CDR3 is TGTGCCACCAGTGACCAAAACCACTACAATGAGCAGTTCTTC.

The chain carries TRBV5-1 and TRBJ1-4, with D possibly being TRBD1 (5 bases). Germline V gene data show CDR1 as SGHRS and CDR2 as YFSETQ. This CDR3 spans 16 amino acids. The V end lost 3 bases, the J end lost 0 bases, and 12 bases lay between the germline ends. The CDR3 sequence is CASSSGHLTTNEKLFF. CDR3 DNA: TGCGCCAGCAGCTCCGGACACTTAACAACTAATGAAAAACTGTTTTTT.

The chain is built from TRBV20-1 and TRBJ2-7; D possibly corresponds to TRBD1 (5 bases). The CDR3 sequence is 14 residues long. The V and J ends lost 6 bases and 2 bases respectively, with 17 bases between them. Germline V CDR1 and CDR2: DFQATT, SNEGSKA (reference sequence). The CDR3 sequence: CSAQDQSYPYEQYF. The CDR3 DNA reads as TGCAGTGCACAGGACCAATCTTACCCCTACGAGCAGTACTTC.

The V call is TRBV27, the J call TRBJ2-7; 7 bases align to TRBD1. There are 15 residues in the CDR3. Germline CDR1 is MNHEY and CDR2 is SMNVEV (reference sequence). V trimming: 5 bases; J trimming: 4 bases; junction bases outside the gene matches: 11. CDR3 coding DNA: TGTGCCAGCAGTCTCAACCCGGGACAGAGATACGAGCAGTACTTC. It translates to CASSLNPGQRYEQYF.

The chain has TRBV9 and TRBJ1-2; D remains unclear. The germline V gene encodes CDR1 SGDLS and CDR2 YYNGEE. Trimming pared 6 bases from V and 7 bases from J, leaving 19 bases between. This CDR3 is built from 14 residues. Here the CDR3 DNA reads TGTGCCAGCAACGGAGGACGTACGGCTGGTGGCTACACCTTC. It is translated as CASNGGRTAGGYTF.

In this sample, this clonotype turned up once. The chain employs TRBV20-1 and TRBJ2-7; 7 bases align to TRBD2. This CDR3 is 16 amino acids long. Germline trimming cut 4 bases from V and 4 bases from J; bases unmatched to any gene: 16. The germline gives CDR1 DFQATT, CDR2 SNEGSKA (reference sequence). CDR3 in DNA: TGCAGTGCTACATGGGGGGGGGTAGCGGCCTCATACGAGCAGTACTTC. This translates into CSATWGGVAASYEQYF.

The rearrangement uses TRBV6-6 and TRBJ2-5; TRBD1 matches 7 bases. Germline lookup yields CDR1 MNHNY and CDR2 SVGAGI (reference sequence). The CDR3 has 15 residues. J lost 3 bases, V lost 10 bases, and 14 bases had no gene match. The CDR3 nucleotides read TGTGCCACTTCACAAACAGGGGCCCAGAAAGAGACCCAGTACTTC. It yields the protein CATSQTGAQKETQYF.

This clonotype was detected only a few times. This chain uses TRBV25-1 with TRBJ2-1; weak D call: TRBD1 (5 bases). CDR3 length: 17 amino acids. Per the germline V gene, CDR1 is MGHDK and CDR2 is SYGVNS. The germline V and J ends were trimmed by 0 bases and 1 base, with 13 bases remaining between them. The CDR3: CASSEYFAQGSYNEQFF. The DNA for the CDR3 is TGTGCCAGCAGTGAATATTTTGCCCAGGGATCCTACAATGAGCAGTTCTTC.

This chain links TRBV4-2 with TRBJ2-5; either TRBD1 or TRBD2 may supply D (5 bases each). Trimming took off 0 bases at V and 2 bases at J, with 10 bases between the two ends. This CDR3 is built from 15 residues. The germline V gene has CDR1 LGHNA and CDR2 YNFKEQ. CDR3: CASSQDLGRQETQYF. In nucleotides, the CDR3 is TGTGCCAGCAGCCAAGATCTGGGACGACAAGAGACCCAGTACTTC.

The chain links TRBV7-2 to TRBJ2-1; D is undetermined. Trimming took 7 bases from V and 5 from J, leaving 6 bases between them. Germline V gives CDR1 SGHTA, CDR2 FQGNSA. The CDR3 has 11 amino acids. For the CDR3, the DNA is TGTGCCAGCACCCTTCACAATGAGCAGTTCTTC. As protein: CASTLHNEQFF.

This clonotype was seen only a few times. The chain is built from TRBV29-1 and TRBJ2-5; maybe TRBD2 (5 bases). Germline-derived CDR1 and CDR2 are SQVTM and ANQGSEA. This CDR3 comprises 15 residues. V was shortened by 6 bases and J by 0 bases, with 17 bases between the two germline ends. The CDR3 reads CSVSGLGLYQETQYF. The CDR3 DNA reads TGCAGCGTGTCTGGTCTTGGACTCTACCAAGAGACCCAGTACTTC.